This T cell receptor beta chain comes out of a study of blood T cell repertoires in COVID-19 (dated by TCRdb to between 2020 and 2021). Study-level background: The collaborator samples originated in the United States, Italy and Spain and spanned the acute and convalescent phases of COVID-19. Deeply sampled blood TCRbeta repertoires from subjects exposed to, actively infected with, or recovered from COVID-19 were included in the dataset. Nearly every sample came with metadata listing a de-identified subject ID, COVID-19 status, age in years and sex. The prospective study material was composed of cDNA or gDNA derived from T cells, B-cell-depleted T cells, or PBMCs. HLA class I and class II types, where available, came from metadata supplied by the sample provider rather than from assay-based typing. Samples came from the ongoing ImmuneRACE study (first 160 participants) plus 1,254 subjects from 6 global collaborators. The repertoires were released in a freely available public database meant as a resource for research on the immune response to SARS-CoV-2.

The immunoSEQ Assay, a bias-controlled multiplex PCR, was used to amplify TCRbeta CDR3 regions from genomic DNA. The original methods were these. The number of nucleated cells in each sample was estimated by amplification of reference gene primers within the assay. To quantify the absolute abundance of each unique TCRbeta CDR3 rearrangement, sequence reads were collapsed and filtered. Productive Simpson clonality was computed per sample as the square root of Simpson's diversity index over productive rearrangements. Not all clones reach the TCRdb copy of this immuneACCESS table, which keeps in-frame sequences only. Checked studies attribute under half of the gap to unresolved V genes and leave the rest unexplained. V, J and clone size reflect that table, while D and trimming were determined from the DNA. Present in this sample are around 170,000 clones, about four fifths of which were seen just once. About 5.7% of the sample comes from the top ten.

CDR1 and CDR2 (LGHNA, YNFKEQ) derive from the germline V gene. The CDR3 holds 16 amino acids from the cysteine to the phenylalanine. CDR3 DNA is the only sequence kept; it has 48 bases, read in frame from the first base. The trim is 0 bases for V and 9 bases for J, with a gap of 18 bases between the germline ends. Study-wide conclusions, independent of this receptor: How much clinical and demographic metadata was included differed by source and by participant, and the metadata was provided uncurated.

The collaborating institutions used their own protocols to collect whole blood in K2EDTA tubes. Collaborator samples were shipped for TCRbeta analysis as frozen whole blood, isolated PBMCs, or DNA extracted from either sample type. In its sample, this clone was seen once. Its antigen has not been determined. The input lacks base qualities; no much larger clone sits a single base away. Sequencing was carried out using peripheral blood. The sequence derives from a woman between 40 and 50 years old with acute or convalescent COVID-19. This receptor chain uses TRBV4-2 and TRBJ2-4, with a weak D call of TRBD1 (5 bases match). Here is the DNA: TGTGCCAGCAGCCAAGATGGGGCAGGGAATTACGGCATTCAGTACTTC. The encoded protein is CASSQDGAGNYGIQYF.